The 4 T cell receptor beta chains in this list originate from one sample, sequenced in a study of cytomegalovirus exposure and HLA in healthy donors. The PCR contained 60 Vbeta and 13 Jbeta primers. TCRdb's copy holds only in-frame clones and misses some; the assay was immunoSEQ multiplex PCR. The table includes 70,000 to 85,000 clones, around 60% detected once. The sequenced sample was PBMCs. The receptors come from a male donor in good health and CMV-seropositive.

The chain combines TRBV7-2 with TRBJ2-5, with D possibly matching TRBD2 (6 bases). This CDR3 has 16 amino acids. Germline lookup yields CDR1 SGHTA and CDR2 FQGNSA. The V end was cut by 6 bases, the J end by 7 bases, with 24 bases between. The CDR3 loop reads CASRHPSDAYGATQYF. The CDR3 DNA follows: TGTGCCAGCAGACACCCTAGCGACGCGTATGGGGCGACCCAGTACTTC.

This rearrangement joins TRBV30 to TRBJ2-5; D not resolved. The CDR3 loop spans 13 amino acids. V lost 0 bases and J lost 7, with 12 bases in between. Germline-derived CDR1 and CDR2 are GTSNPN and SVGIG (reference sequence). For the CDR3, the DNA is TGTGCCTGGAGTGTACTCGGTTCAGGGACCCAGTACTTC. Translation: CAWSVLGSGTQYF.

V usage is TRBV27 and J usage is TRBJ2-3, with D perhaps TRBD2 (6 bases). The CDR3 spans 16 residues. The V end was cut by 5 bases, the J end by 4 bases, with 19 bases between. The germline CDR1 and CDR2 sequences are MNHEY and SMNVEV (reference sequence). CDR3 amino acids: CASSPKEGWRADTQYF. The DNA for the CDR3 is TGTGCCAGCAGTCCTAAGGAGGGGTGGAGGGCAGATACGCAGTATTTT.

V and J are TRBV6-6 and TRBJ1-3; D is uncertain. Trimming shortened V by 0 bases and J by 1 base, and 7 bases separated the two germline ends. Germline V gives CDR1 MNHNY, CDR2 SVGAGI (reference sequence). The CDR3 has 15 amino acids. CDR3 amino acids: CASSYSRISGNTIYF. The CDR3 coding sequence is TGTGCCAGCAGTTACTCGAGGATATCTGGAAACACCATATATTTT.